Here is one T cell receptor (beta chain) with its context. Assay used: immunoSEQ multiplex PCR; TCRdb lists only in-frame clones, some missing. The sample has some 50,000 clones; about 90% are singletons. V lost 1 base, J lost 4 bases, and 13 bases lay in between. CDR1 and CDR2 from the germline V gene are LNHDA and SQIVND (reference sequence). The CDR3 totals 15 residues. The sample originates from a study of T cell changes during pregnancy in multiple sclerosis. This chain connects TRBV19 to TRBJ2-5; maybe TRBD2 (5 bases). The sample here was peripheral blood, taken in the first trimester of pregnancy. This receptor was obtained from a female donor in good health, enrolled as a control in a pregnancy study. CDR3: CASSIGGTRPETQYF. The CDR3 DNA reads TGTGCCAGTAGTATAGGAGGTACTAGACCAGAGACCCAGTACTTC.